Sequencing of this T cell receptor beta chain was carried out in a study of beta chain features in type 1 diabetes (dated by TCRdb to 2017 to 2018). Context from the whole study: No differences in mean age, gender distribution, total cell number or subset yield were found between patients and healthy donors. Across all samples, about 110 million sorted cells were examined, and cell number per subset correlated strongly with RNA yield. In the study, TCRB repertoires of sorted circulating CD4+ T cell subsets from recently diagnosed type 1 diabetes patients were compared with those of matched healthy donors. Regulatory and stem cell-like memory subsets were isolated from only 8 patients and about 8 healthy donors, whereas naive and central memory subsets came from all 30 or so donors. Overall study outcomes, separate from this receptor: The naive, central memory and regulatory TCRB repertoires appeared to resemble one another more closely among patients than among healthy donors. PCR may preferentially amplify shorter templates, but because patient and control samples were amplified and corrected together, any resulting skew would affect both groups equally. In all four CD4+ subsets, TCRB CDR3 length was moderately but significantly shorter in type 1 diabetes patients. Because the HLA sub-analyses included only small numbers of individuals, any influence of HLA type on TCRB rearrangement was left unresolved. Because cDNA was sequenced instead of genomic DNA, activated cells with high expression could be over-represented, although the groups did not differ in activation or CD3 levels. Patients with type 1 diabetes made fewer insertions and deleted more nucleotides at VDJ recombination sites, implying thymic rearrangement abnormalities.

All of the isolated RNA was reverse transcribed with the High Capacity cDNA Reverse Transcription Kit, so expressed TCRB transcripts were sequenced. Deep immunoSEQ sequencing was performed on naive, central memory and regulatory T cell samples, with an average of about 3.57 million total reads per sample. Sorted cells were lysed in RLT buffer and RNA was extracted with DNase-treated RNeasy Micro or Mini kits, depending on cell number. Each cell subset was processed separately to prevent cross-contamination, with patient and healthy donor samples processed together. The immunoSEQ multiplex PCR was used to amplify TCRB sequences from cDNA, yielding 87-bp fragments that span the CDR3 region. Sequencing of the amplicons was done on the Illumina HiSeq platform. The published analysis was carried out like this. Synthetic template baselines were used to correct PCR bias computationally, reads within Hamming distance 2 were collapsed, and singletons that could not be merged were discarded. By aligning reads against IMGT, V, D and J genes, CDR3 length, and insertions or deletions at six rearrangement sites were assigned. Within each subset, clonotype counts were normalized to the number of sorted cells before true diversity and Gini coefficients were calculated with the tcR R package. The overlap coefficient, calculated on TCRB nucleotide sequences, was used to measure repertoire sharing. Out-of-frame TCRB sequences from naive cells were analyzed to stand in for the pre-selection repertoire. Here the immuneACCESS table is served through TCRdb, limited to in-frame sequences with V and J called. Missing clones are a known gap in these copies; in checked studies unresolved V genes cover under half, and the rest lacks a known reason. V, J and clone size were drawn from that table, and D and trimming were deduced from the DNA. This sample holds some 280,000 clones; over 11% were observed only once. The top ten hold about 0.015% of the sample.

As regards this clone: Its specific antigen is unknown. Qualities for individual bases were not recorded, and no much larger clone is one base off.

From each donor, a single peripheral blood sample of about 100 mL on average was drawn into heparinised tubes. Naive, central memory, regulatory and stem cell-like memory CD4+ T cells were sorted on a BD FACSAria II using a panel including CD45RO, CCR7, CD25, CD127, CD95 and CD27. A purity above 98% was achieved for all sorted populations. PBMCs were isolated immediately by Lymphoprep density gradient centrifugation and stained directly without culture. So that batch effects would be minimized, each experiment stained and sorted samples in pairs, pairing one healthy donor with one patient. V loses 0 bases, J loses 8 bases, and the germline ends lie 16 bases apart. CDR1 and CDR2 are read off the germline V gene as SGHDN and FVKESK. The CDR3 measures 15 amino acids from cysteine to phenylalanine. The CDR3 DNA has 45 bases and is translated from base 1.

What was sequenced was naive CD4+ T cells from blood. The cell subset or site label, read with the paper, signifies: true naive CD4+ T cells. This TCR came from a man aged 25-45 years with type 1 diabetes. The chain joins TRBV14 to TRBJ1-2, with TRBD1 perhaps the D gene, on 6 matching bases. The sequenced DNA is TGTGCCAGCAGCCAAGAGGGCCAGGGGTGGAGAGGCTACACCTTC. It encodes CASSQEGQGWRGYTF.